One and the same sample provided the 14 T cell receptor beta chains below, sequenced in a study of technical replicates of blood from several donors. Only in-frame clones appear in the TCRdb table, and some are missing; sequencing was by immunoSEQ multiplex PCR. The sample records about 80,000 clones, roughly 94% being singletons. Sample: T cells isolated from PBMCs. The receptors come from a human donor in good health.

For the CDR3, the DNA is TGTGCCAGCAGCTTGGATGGACTAGCGGGAGACGAGCAGTACTTC. Amino acids: CASSLDGLAGDEQYF. V and J are TRBV7-2 and TRBJ2-7; 13 bases map to TRBD2. V trimming: 3 bases; J trimming: 5 bases; junction bases outside the gene matches: 4. In germline, CDR1 is SGHTA, CDR2 FQGNSA. This CDR3 has 15 residues.

DNA of the CDR3: TGTGCCAGCAGTGAACCAGGCCTCCGAGAGACCCAGTACTTC. It specifies CASSEPGLRETQYF. This chain joins TRBV6-1 and TRBJ2-5, with D unresolved. CDR1 is MNHNS and CDR2 is SASEGT in the germline V gene. V was cut by 2 bases and J by 4 bases, with 11 bases left in between. The CDR3 contains 14 residues.

This chain uses TRBV6-1 with TRBJ2-3; 13 nucleotides line up with TRBD2. V was pared by 7 bases and J by 6 bases, with 7 bases of the junction left unmatched. Germline V gene sequence: CDR1 MNHNS, CDR2 SASEGT. CDR3 length: 15 amino acids. CDR3 nucleotide sequence: TGTGCCAGCACCTGGACTAGCGGGAGTGGGGATACGCAGTATTTT. Protein product: CASTWTSGSGDTQYF.

This chain joins TRBV7-9 and TRBJ2-2; 7 bases map to TRBD1. With 3 bases clipped from V and 5 bases from J, the junction kept 6 bases outside the gene matches. Germline CDR1 reads SEHNR; CDR2 reads FQNEAQ (reference sequence). This CDR3 is 15 amino acids long. CDR3 nucleotide sequence: TGTGCCAGCAGCTTGTCAGACAGGGAAACCGGGGAGCTGTTTTTT. It specifies CASSLSDRETGELFF. The entire variable domain, with the rest obtained from reference TRBV7-9 and TRBJ2-2, is as follows: DTGVSQNPRHKITKRGQNVTFRCDPISEHNRLYWYRQTLGQGPEFLTYFQNEAQLEKSRLLSDRFSAERPKGSFSTLEIQRTEQGDSAMYLCASSLSDRETGELFFGEGSRLTVL.

The rearrangement uses TRBV5-1 and TRBJ1-1; the match to TRBD1 covers 9 bases. The J segment lost 0 bases and the V segment lost 2 bases, leaving 11 bases of the junction unmatched. The germline gives CDR1 SGHRS, CDR2 YFSETQ. The CDR3 is made up of 18 amino acids. The CDR3 DNA reads TGCGCCAGCAGCTTCCCGGGACAGGGTATACGTTTGAACACTGAAGCTTTCTTT. Residues: CASSFPGQGIRLNTEAFF. Together with reference TRBV5-1 and TRBJ1-1, the CDR3 gives the full variable domain: KAGVTQTPRYLIKTRGQQVTLSCSPISGHRSVSWYQQTPGQGLQFLFEYFSETQRNKGNFPGRFSGRQFSNSRSEMNVSTLELGDSALYLCASSFPGQGIRLNTEAFFGQGTRLTVV.

This chain links TRBV6-5 with TRBJ1-5; 7 bases agree with TRBD1. CDR3 size: 15 residues. Losses at the gene ends were 5 bases for V and 9 bases for J; bases not matched to a gene: 13. The germline CDR1 and CDR2 sequences are MNHEY and SVGAGI. CDR3 DNA sequence: TGTGCCAGCAGTCAGGGGGGTACAGGCAGTTGGCCCCAGCATTTT. It encodes CASSQGGTGSWPQHF.

In this sample, this clone turned up once. The CDR3 sequence is CASSQEGTNFRV. For the CDR3, the DNA is TGTGCCAGCAGCCAAGAGGGGACTAATTTCAGGGTC. This chain connects TRBV14 to TRBJ2-7; TRBD2 matches 7 bases. From germline, CDR1 is SGHDN and CDR2 FVKESK. The CDR3 contains 12 residues.

The table lists this clone with a count of one. The chain joins TRBV9 to TRBJ2-3; D perhaps matches TRBD1 (5 bases). The CDR3 loop spans 14 amino acids. CDR1 SGDLS and CDR2 YYNGEE come from the germline V gene. V lost 0 bases, J lost 8 bases, and 13 bases lay in between. CDR3: CASSVGTYVVTQYF. Written as DNA, the CDR3 is TGTGCCAGCAGCGTAGGGACATACGTTGTTACGCAGTATTTT.

In DNA form, the CDR3 reads TGTGCCAGCAGTGAAGCTCAACGGACAGAAGCTAATGAAAAACTGTTTTTT. Translation gives CASSEAQRTEANEKLFF. V usage is TRBV2 and J usage is TRBJ1-4, with TRBD1 as a possible D gene (6 bases). Germline CDR1 SNHLY, CDR2 FYNNEI. CDR3 length: 17 residues. The V and J ends lost 0 bases and 3 bases respectively, with 14 bases between them.

This clone was observed a single time. This sequence joins TRBV19 and TRBJ2-5, with 8 positions matching TRBD1. The trim removed 5 bases at V and 2 bases at J, leaving 1 base unmatched. Germline V lookup: CDR1 LNHDA, CDR2 SQIVND (reference sequence). This CDR3 region has 13 residues. The chain's CDR3 is CASSGTGQETQYF. CDR3 in DNA: TGTGCCAGTAGTGGGACAGGACAAGAGACCCAGTACTTC.

The chain links TRBV6-5 to TRBJ1-2; D is possibly TRBD1 (5 bases). In germline, CDR1 is MNHEY, CDR2 SVGAGI. The CDR3 is 13 residues long. V dropped 6 bases and J dropped 0 bases, with 8 bases sitting between them. The CDR3 sequence: CASSTGANYGYTF. CDR3 nucleotides: TGTGCCAGCAGCACAGGAGCTAACTATGGCTACACCTTC.

In DNA form, the CDR3 reads TGTGCCAGCAGAGGGAAGAGGGACACTGAAGCTTTCTTT. It specifies CASRGKRDTEAFF. The chain employs TRBV28 and TRBJ1-1, with D hard to call. The CDR3 sequence is 13 residues long. V dropped 6 bases and J dropped 3 bases, with 11 bases sitting between them. Germline V gene data show CDR1 as MDHEN and CDR2 as SYDVKM.

This clone was detected once. This chain connects TRBV29-1 to TRBJ2-7, with 9 bases that match TRBD1. Germline loops: CDR1 SQVTM, CDR2 ANQGSEA. The V segment lost 5 bases and the J segment 4 bases; nucleotides outside the gene matches: 9. This CDR3 is 14 amino acids long. This CDR3 is CSVLHRDRAYEQYF. The CDR3 DNA reads as TGCAGCGTTTTACACCGGGACAGGGCTTACGAGCAGTACTTC.

The gene calls are TRBV28 and TRBJ2-7; 8 bases line up with TRBD1. The CDR3 is 13 amino acids. V was pared by 4 bases and J by 5 bases, with 4 bases of the junction left unmatched. Germline lookup yields CDR1 MDHEN and CDR2 SYDVKM. CDR3 sequence: CASSYNRGNEQYF. The CDR3 nucleotides are TGTGCCAGCAGTTATAACAGGGGGAACGAGCAGTACTTC.